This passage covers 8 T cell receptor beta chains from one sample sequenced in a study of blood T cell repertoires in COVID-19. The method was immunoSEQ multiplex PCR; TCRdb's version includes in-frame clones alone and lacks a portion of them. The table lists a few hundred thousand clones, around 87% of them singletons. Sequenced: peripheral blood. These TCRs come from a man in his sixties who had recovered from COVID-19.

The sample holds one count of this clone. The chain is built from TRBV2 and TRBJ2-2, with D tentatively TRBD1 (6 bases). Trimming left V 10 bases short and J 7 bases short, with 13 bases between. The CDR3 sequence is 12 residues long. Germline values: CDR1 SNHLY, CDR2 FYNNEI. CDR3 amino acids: CATNRVDGELFF. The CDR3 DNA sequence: TGTGCCACCAACAGGGTGGACGGGGAGCTGTTTTTT.

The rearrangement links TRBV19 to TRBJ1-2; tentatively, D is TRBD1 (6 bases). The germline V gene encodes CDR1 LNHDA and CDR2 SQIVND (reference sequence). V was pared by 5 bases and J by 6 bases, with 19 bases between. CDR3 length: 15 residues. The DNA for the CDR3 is TGTGCCAGTAGTCCCCCAGGACAGCGTTATAATGGCTACACCTTC. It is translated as CASSPPGQRYNGYTF. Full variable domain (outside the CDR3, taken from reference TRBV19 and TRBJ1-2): DGGITQSPKYLFRKEGQNVTLSCEQNLNHDAMYWYRQDPGQGLRLIYYSQIVNDFQKGDIAEGYSVSREKKESFPLTVTSAQKNPTAFYLCASSPPGQRYNGYTFGSGTRLTVV.

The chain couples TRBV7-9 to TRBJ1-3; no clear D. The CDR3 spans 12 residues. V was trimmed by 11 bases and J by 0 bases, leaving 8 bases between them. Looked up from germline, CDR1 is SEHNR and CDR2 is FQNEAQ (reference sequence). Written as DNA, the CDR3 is TGTGCCCAGGAGGGCTCTGGAAACACCATATATTTT. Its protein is CAQEGSGNTIYF. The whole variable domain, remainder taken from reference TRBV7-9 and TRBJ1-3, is DTGVSQNPRHKITKRGQNVTFRCDPISEHNRLYWYRQTLGQGPEFLTYFQNEAQLEKSRLLSDRFSAERPKGSFSTLEIQRTEQGDSAMYLCAQEGSGNTIYFGEGSWLTVV.

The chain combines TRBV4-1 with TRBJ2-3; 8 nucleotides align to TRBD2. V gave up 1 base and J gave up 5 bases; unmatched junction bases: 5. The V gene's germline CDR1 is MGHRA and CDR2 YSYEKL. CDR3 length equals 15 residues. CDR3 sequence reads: CASSQGLAGLDTQYF. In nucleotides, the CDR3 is TGCGCCAGCAGCCAAGGGTTAGCGGGGCTAGATACGCAGTATTTT.

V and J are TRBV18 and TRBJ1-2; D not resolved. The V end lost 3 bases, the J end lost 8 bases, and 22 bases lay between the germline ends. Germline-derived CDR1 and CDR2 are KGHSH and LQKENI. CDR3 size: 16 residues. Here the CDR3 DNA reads TGTGCCAGCTCACCCAACTCAAAGGCAGGCCCGGGGGGCTACACCTTC. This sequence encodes CASSPNSKAGPGGYTF.

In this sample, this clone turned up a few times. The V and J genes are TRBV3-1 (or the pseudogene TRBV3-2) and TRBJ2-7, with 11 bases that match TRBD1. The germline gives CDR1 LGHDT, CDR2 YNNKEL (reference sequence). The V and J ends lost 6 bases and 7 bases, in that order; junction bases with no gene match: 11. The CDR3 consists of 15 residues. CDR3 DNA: TGTGCCAGCAGTCGACAGGGACAGGGGGTCGGTGAGCAGTACTTC. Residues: CASSRQGQGVGEQYF.

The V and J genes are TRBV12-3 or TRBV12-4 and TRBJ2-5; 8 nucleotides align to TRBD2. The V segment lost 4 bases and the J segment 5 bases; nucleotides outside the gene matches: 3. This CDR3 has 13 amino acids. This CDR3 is CASSSGTRETQYF. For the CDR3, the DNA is TGTGCCAGCAGTTCAGGGACTAGGGAGACCCAGTACTTC.

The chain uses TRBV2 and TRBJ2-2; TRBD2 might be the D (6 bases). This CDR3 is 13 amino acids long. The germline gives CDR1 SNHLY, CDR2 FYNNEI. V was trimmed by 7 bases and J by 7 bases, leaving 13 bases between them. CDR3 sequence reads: CASIKDGGGELFF. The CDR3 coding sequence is TGTGCCAGCATCAAGGACGGGGGCGGGGAGCTGTTTTTT.